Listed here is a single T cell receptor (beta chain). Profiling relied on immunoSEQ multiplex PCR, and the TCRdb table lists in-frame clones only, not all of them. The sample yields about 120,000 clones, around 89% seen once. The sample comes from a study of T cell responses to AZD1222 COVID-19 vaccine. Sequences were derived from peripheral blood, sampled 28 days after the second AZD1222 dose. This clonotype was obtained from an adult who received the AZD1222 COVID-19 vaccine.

The CDR3 region has the DNA TGTGCCAGCAGTTATACTCCTAACTATGGCTACACCTTC. Translating it yields CASSYTPNYGYTF. This sequence joins TRBV12-3 or TRBV12-4 and TRBJ1-2; D not resolved. The V gene lost 4 bases and the J gene lost 0 bases, with 6 bases spanning the gap. The CDR3 totals 13 residues.